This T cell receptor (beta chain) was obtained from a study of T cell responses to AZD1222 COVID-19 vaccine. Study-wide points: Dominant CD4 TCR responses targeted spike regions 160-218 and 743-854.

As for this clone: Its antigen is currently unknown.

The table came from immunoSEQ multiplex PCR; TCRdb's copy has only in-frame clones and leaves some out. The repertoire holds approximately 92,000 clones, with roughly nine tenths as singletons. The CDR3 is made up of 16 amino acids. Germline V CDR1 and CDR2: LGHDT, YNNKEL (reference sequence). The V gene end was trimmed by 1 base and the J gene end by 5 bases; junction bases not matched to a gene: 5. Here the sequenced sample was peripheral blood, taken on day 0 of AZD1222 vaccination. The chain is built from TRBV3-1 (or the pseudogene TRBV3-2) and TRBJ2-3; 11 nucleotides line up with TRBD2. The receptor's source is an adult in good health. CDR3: CASSQVAGGPGDTQYF. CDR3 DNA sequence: TGTGCCAGCAGCCAAGTAGCGGGAGGGCCGGGAGATACGCAGTATTTT.